This TCR beta chain was captured in a study of blood T cell repertoires in COVID-19. The germline V and J ends were trimmed by 5 bases and 10 bases, with 15 bases remaining between them. Per germline, CDR1 MNHEY and CDR2 SVGEGT. The CDR3 has 14 residues. Data came from immunoSEQ multiplex PCR; TCRdb stores just in-frame clones and leaves some out. This sample has fewer than 350,000 clones, with around 90% found just once. The clonotype was recovered from a woman aged 18-35 years with acute COVID-19. Sample: PBMCs or T cells enriched from blood (not recorded which). The V and J genes are TRBV6-2 or TRBV6-3 and TRBJ1-6, with D possibly being TRBD1 (6 bases). The CDR3 sequence is CASSRNRALSPLHF. The CDR3 DNA reads as TGTGCCAGCAGTCGAAACAGGGCTCTCTCACCCCTCCACTTT.